This is a list of T cell receptor beta chains from one sample in a study of blood T cells in healthy people across ages. TCRdb called the 5' RACE reads again in MiXCR, with one record for every CDR3 protein. This table holds around 800,000 distinct CDR3 sequences, around 50% found once. Sequenced input: blood. Receptors originate from a man aged 80 or over in good health. The CDR3 runs from the conserved cysteine through the conserved F or W. The order of the fields is clone size, V gene, J gene, D gene, CDR3 protein, CDR3 DNA. D genes are given only for firm matches. Clone sizes are given selectively: once, few, many, or a class where the clone is expanded.

NA	TRBV29-1	TRBJ1-1	NA	CSERGPMNTEAFF	TGCAGCGAACGAGGACCGATGAACACTGAAGCTTTCTTT
few	TRBV6-6	TRBJ2-7	TRBD1	CASSPPGQGSSEQYF	TGTGCCAGCAGCCCGCCGGGACAGGGTTCTTCCGAGCAGTACTTC
many	TRBV20-1	TRBJ2-7	TRBD1	CSAAGQGGASYEQYF	TGCAGTGCTGCTGGACAGGGAGGCGCCTCCTACGAGCAGTACTTC
few	TRBV15	TRBJ1-4	NA	CATSRDPGRFSEKLFF	TGTGCCACCAGCAGAGATCCCGGCAGATTCTCTGAAAAACTGTTTTTT
few	TRBV29-1	TRBJ2-1	NA	CSVGNRGEGEQFF	TGCAGCGTGGGTAACAGGGGGGAGGGTGAGCAGTTCTTC
NA	TRBV12-3/TRBV12-4	TRBJ2-7	NA	CASSLKDRTQYF	TGTGCCAGCAGTTTAAAGGATAGAACCCAGTACTTC
NA	TRBV7-3	TRBJ2-2	TRBD1	CASSLTGGITGELFF	TGTGCCAGCAGTTTGACAGGGGGCATCACCGGGGAGCTGTTTTTT
NA	TRBV24-1	TRBJ2-4	NA	CATSAGFGEQYF	TGTGCCACCAGTGCCGGGTTTGGGGAGCAGTACTTC
few	TRBV5-5	TRBJ1-1	NA	CASSLTPSGTEAFF	TGTGCCAGCAGCTTGACACCAAGCGGCACTGAAGCTTTCTTT
few	TRBV7-9	TRBJ2-5	NA	CASSQGFVETQYF	TGTGCCAGCAGCCAGGGATTTGTGGAGACCCAGTACTTC
few	TRBV18	TRBJ2-1	NA	CASPVTAMGGNEQFF	TGTGCCAGCCCAGTCACAGCGATGGGGGGAAATGAGCAGTTCTTC
NA	TRBV7-2	TRBJ1-3	TRBD1	CASRRTGTGNTIYF	TGTGCCAGCAGGAGGACAGGGACTGGAAACACCATATATTTT
NA	TRBV6-5	TRBJ2-7	NA	CASSYNRAYEQYF	TGTGCCAGCAGTTACAACCGAGCCTACGAGCAGTACTTC
NA	TRBV6-5	TRBJ2-7	NA	CASSVGQTYNEQYF	TGTGCCAGCAGTGTTGGACAAACCTACAATGAGCAGTACTTC
NA	TRBV5-1	TRBJ2-3	TRBD2	CASSYASGSVTDTQYF	TGCGCCAGCAGCTACGCTAGCGGGAGTGTAACAGATACGCAGTATTTT
many	TRBV12-3/TRBV12-4	TRBJ2-3	TRBD2	CASSQLAGTTDTQYF	TGTGCCAGCAGTCAACTAGCGGGAACCACAGATACGCAGTATTTT
NA	TRBV7-3	TRBJ2-2	TRBD2	CASSSSSVVLAGSPGELFF	TGTGCCAGCAGCTCAAGCTCTGTAGTTCTAGCGGGGTCCCCCGGGGAGCTGTTTTTT
few	TRBV5-6	TRBJ2-7	TRBD2	CASNLGPSGDYEQYF	TGTGCCAGCAACTTGGGTCCGAGCGGGGATTACGAGCAGTACTTC
NA	TRBV12-3/TRBV12-4	TRBJ2-3	NA	CATGESTDTQYF	TGTGCCACCGGGGAATCCACAGATACGCAGTATTTT
NA	TRBV29-1	TRBJ2-5	NA	CSWGGETQYF	TGCAGCTGGGGCGGAGAGACCCAGTACTTC
NA	TRBV28	TRBJ2-7	TRBD2	CASSLSSLAGVGGSYF	TGTGCCAGCAGTTTATCCTCACTAGCGGGAGTGGGTGGGTCGTACTTC
NA	TRBV20-1	TRBJ2-7	TRBD2	CSARASSGISHTEQYF	TGCAGTGCTAGAGCGTCTAGCGGGATCAGCCACACCGAGCAGTACTTC
NA	TRBV7-2	TRBJ2-1	NA	CASSSEAEHNEQFF	TGTGCCAGCAGCTCAGAGGCCGAACACAATGAGCAGTTCTTC
many	TRBV7-2	TRBJ2-1	NA	CASSGAGGLGENEQFF	TGTGCCAGCAGCGGGGCTGGCGGGTTGGGGGAAAATGAGCAGTTCTTC
NA	TRBV7-2	TRBJ1-6	NA	CASSPVRTNNSPLHF	TGTGCCAGCAGCCCCGTGCGGACCAATAATTCACCCCTCCACTTT
NA	TRBV20-1	TRBJ2-1	TRBD2	CSASLQRGHNEQFF	TGCAGTGCTAGCCTCCAGCGGGGGCACAATGAGCAGTTCTTC
NA	TRBV6-1	TRBJ1-5	NA	CASSEDYRGNQPQHF	TGTGCCAGCAGTGAAGACTACCGTGGCAATCAGCCCCAGCATTTT
NA	TRBV7-9	TRBJ2-3	NA	CATERGTQYF	TGTGCCACTGAACGGGGTACGCAGTATTTT
few	TRBV20-1	TRBJ2-3	TRBD2	CSANPILAGEIVDTQYF	TGCAGTGCTAACCCAATACTAGCGGGAGAAATCGTCGATACGCAGTATTTT
NA	TRBV20-1	TRBJ2-3	NA	CSARDLGRGVADTQYF	TGCAGTGCTAGAGATCTTGGCAGGGGCGTCGCAGATACGCAGTATTTT
NA	TRBV20-1	TRBJ2-5	TRBD2	CSARPNPSGQETQYF	TGCAGTGCTAGACCTAACCCTAGCGGCCAAGAGACCCAGTACTTC
NA	TRBV11-1	TRBJ2-2	NA	CASSPYPGELFF	TGTGCCAGCAGCCCTTACCCGGGGGAGCTGTTTTTT
once	TRBV7-2	TRBJ2-1	NA	CASTYHNEQFF	TGTGCCAGCACCTATCACAATGAGCAGTTCTTC
NA	TRBV15	TRBJ2-1	NA	CATSREGLAGQFF	TGTGCCACCAGCAGAGAAGGCCTCGCGGGGCAGTTCTTC
NA	TRBV3-1	TRBJ2-2	NA	CASSQSSSNTGELFF	TGTGCCAGCAGCCAATCGAGCTCAAACACCGGGGAGCTGTTTTTT